These 29 T cell receptor beta chains came from one sample sequenced in a study of technical replicates of blood from a few donors. Using immunoSEQ multiplex PCR, the repertoire was profiled, and TCRdb retains in-frame clones only, with some absent. The sample has about 85,000 clones; less than 95% are singletons. The sample taken for sequencing was T cells isolated from PBMCs. All receptors derive from a human donor in good health.

This clone appeared a single time. The chain recombines TRBV5-8 with TRBJ1-1; TRBD1 matches 9 bases. The CDR3 is 17 amino acids. Germline V gene data show CDR1 as SGHTS and CDR2 as YDEGEE. The V segment lost 3 bases and the J segment 0 bases; nucleotides outside the gene matches: 9. The CDR3 nucleotides read TGTGCCAGCAGCTGGGTACAGGGGGCCCCTATGAACACTGAAGCTTTCTTT. Its translation is CASSWVQGAPMNTEAFF.

This rearrangement joins TRBV19 to TRBJ1-5, with TRBD1 matching over 10 bases. The CDR3 covers 16 residues. The germline V gene has CDR1 LNHDA and CDR2 SQIVND (reference sequence). V lost 4 bases and J lost 5; bases outside the gene matches: 8. Written as DNA, the CDR3 is TGTGCCAGTAGTAGAGACAGGGGGCGAGAGGATCAGCCCCAGCATTTT. Protein: CASSRDRGREDQPQHF.

In its sample, this clone was seen a few times. This chain links TRBV10-3 with TRBJ2-3; a weak D match, TRBD1 (6 bases). Between the trimmed V and J ends, which lost 6 bases and 3 bases, there was a span of 16 bases. The germline gives CDR1 ENHRY, CDR2 SYGVKD. The CDR3 length is 15 residues. The DNA for the CDR3 is TGTGCCATCAGCGCTCAGGACAGAGTAACAGATACGCAGTATTTT. Translated, it gives CAISAQDRVTDTQYF.

The chain recombines TRBV11-2 with TRBJ2-2; 10 bases are shared with TRBD2. J lost 3 bases, V lost 1 base, and 8 bases had no gene match. This CDR3 contains 18 residues. The germline CDR1 and CDR2 sequences are SGHAT and FQNNGV. The CDR3 loop reads CASSLVLAGAGDTGELFF. In DNA form, the CDR3 reads TGTGCCAGCAGCTTAGTGCTAGCGGGAGCCGGGGACACCGGGGAGCTGTTTTTT.

The J gene is TRBJ2-1, the V gene TRBV11-2; D uncertain. V lost 1 base and J lost 0, with 13 bases in between. This CDR3 comprises 17 residues. Germline lookup yields CDR1 SGHAT and CDR2 FQNNGV. This CDR3 is CASSLGAVGHSYNEQFF. In DNA form, the CDR3 reads TGTGCCAGCAGCTTAGGCGCAGTGGGCCACTCCTACAATGAGCAGTTCTTC.

The gene calls are TRBV4-2 and TRBJ2-5; 9 bases line up with TRBD1. Trimming cost V 3 bases and J 5 bases; bases outside gene matches: 10. The germline CDR1 and CDR2 sequences are LGHNA and YNFKEQ. The CDR3 is 16 amino acids. The CDR3 loop reads CASSHLPDRGSETQYF. The CDR3 nucleotides read TGTGCCAGCAGCCACCTCCCGGACAGGGGAAGTGAGACCCAGTACTTC.

The CDR3 region is CASSQMNDRAVKGANYGYTF. CDR3 nucleotide sequence: TGTGCCAGCAGCCAGATGAATGACAGGGCGGTTAAGGGGGCCAACTATGGCTACACCTTC. The chain has TRBV13 and TRBJ1-2; 7 bases are shared with TRBD1. Trimming cost V 5 bases and J 2 bases; bases outside gene matches: 23. The CDR3 length is 20 residues. Germline assignment: CDR1 PRHDT and CDR2 FYEKMQ (reference sequence).

In this sample, this clone turned up once. The chain combines TRBV4-1 with TRBJ2-3, with 7 bases fitting TRBD2. Trimming removed 0 bases from V and 5 bases from J; junction bases left unmatched: 8. The CDR3 loop spans 16 amino acids. Germline V CDR1 and CDR2: MGHRA, YSYEKL. The CDR3 bases are TGCGCCAGCAGCCAAGAACTGACTAGCCTCGGAGATACGCAGTATTTT. It encodes CASSQELTSLGDTQYF.

The V call is TRBV7-6, the J call TRBJ1-1; D is uncertain. Germline lookup yields CDR1 SGHVS and CDR2 FNYEAQ. This CDR3 contains 16 residues. Between the trimmed V and J ends, which lost 3 bases and 3 bases, there was a span of 17 bases. CDR3 in DNA: TGTGCCAGCAGCTTGGTTTGGGTGTTCGGGGACACTGAAGCTTTCTTT. It translates to CASSLVWVFGDTEAFF.

In this sample, this clone turned up once. The chain joins TRBV5-6 to TRBJ1-4, with D possibly TRBD1 on 5 matching bases. Germline V gives CDR1 SGHDT, CDR2 YYEEEE. The CDR3 covers 14 residues. V gave up 5 bases and J gave up 2 bases, with 10 bases separating them. The CDR3 loop is CASRGARTNEKLFF. CDR3 in DNA: TGTGCCAGCAGAGGGGCTAGGACTAATGAAAAACTGTTTTTT.

This chain connects TRBV6-5 to TRBJ2-1, with 9 bases lining up with TRBD2. The CDR3 covers 15 residues. Germline CDR1 reads MNHEY; CDR2 reads SVGAGI. Unmatched junction bases numbered 9, after V lost 3 bases and J lost 9 bases. The CDR3 spells CASSYMSGRPGEQFF. As DNA, the CDR3 is TGTGCCAGCAGTTATATGAGCGGGAGGCCGGGTGAGCAGTTCTTC.

In its sample, this clone was seen once. This chain links TRBV5-1 with TRBJ1-1, with D possibly being TRBD1 (5 bases). The CDR3 contains 13 residues. The V end lost 5 bases, the J end lost 8 bases, and 16 bases lay between the germline ends. Germline CDR1 and CDR2: SGHRS and YFSETQ. This CDR3 reads CASSPRTGPEAFF. In DNA, the CDR3 is TGCGCCAGCAGTCCCCGAACAGGTCCCGAAGCTTTCTTT.

The rearrangement joins TRBV6-5 to TRBJ2-7; 9 bases match TRBD1. Looked up from germline, CDR1 is MNHEY and CDR2 is SVGAGI. This CDR3 has 14 amino acids. V lost 7 bases, J lost 2 bases, and 6 bases stayed unmatched. CDR3 sequence (DNA): TGTGCCAGCAAGAGGGACAGGGCGGCCTACGAGCAGTACTTC. It yields the protein CASKRDRAAYEQYF.

The V call is TRBV7-2, the J call TRBJ1-3; no firm D call. Trimming left V 5 bases short and J 0 bases short, with 8 bases between. The germline V gene encodes CDR1 SGHTA and CDR2 FQGNSA. This CDR3 has 14 amino acids. The CDR3 DNA reads TGTGCCAGCAGCCTTTATAGCTCTGGAAACACCATATATTTT. Its translation is CASSLYSSGNTIYF.

This chain uses TRBV10-3 with TRBJ2-7, with TRBD2 as a possible D gene (5 bases). Germline loops: CDR1 ENHRY, CDR2 SYGVKD. V was shortened by 2 bases and J by 6 bases, with 11 bases between the two germline ends. The CDR3 contains 13 residues. The CDR3 protein is CAISEGSIGEQYF. The CDR3 nucleotides are TGTGCCATCAGTGAGGGGAGCATCGGCGAGCAGTACTTC.

The chain uses TRBV9 and TRBJ2-1, with 8 bases aligning to TRBD2. The germline V gene has CDR1 SGDLS and CDR2 YYNGEE. The CDR3 is 15 residues long. The V gene end was trimmed by 0 bases and the J gene end by 5 bases; junction bases not matched to a gene: 4. CDR3 sequence: CASSVEGTSDNEQFF. As DNA, the CDR3 is TGTGCCAGCAGCGTAGAAGGGACTAGTGACAATGAGCAGTTCTTC.

The chain carries TRBV7-9 and TRBJ2-1; 7 bases are a match to TRBD1. Trimming took 7 bases from V and 8 from J; bases not matched to a gene: 5. Germline V gene data show CDR1 as SEHNR and CDR2 as FQNEAQ (reference sequence). The CDR3 covers 12 residues. This chain's CDR3 is CASTTGVDEQFF. The DNA of the CDR3 is TGTGCCAGCACCACAGGGGTGGATGAGCAGTTCTTC.

This chain connects TRBV6-1 to TRBJ2-2; 8 positions agree with TRBD1. The length of the CDR3 is 15 residues. Trimming took 6 bases from V and 5 from J; bases not matched to a gene: 8. Germline CDR1 reads MNHNS; CDR2 reads SASEGT. The CDR3 loop reads CASRGRGQGTGELFF. Here the CDR3 DNA reads TGTGCCAGCAGGGGCAGGGGGCAAGGGACCGGGGAGCTGTTTTTT.

V usage is TRBV5-4 and J usage is TRBJ2-5, with D perhaps matching TRBD1 (6 bases). V was trimmed by 4 bases and J by 0 bases, leaving 10 bases between them. CDR1 is SGHNT, CDR2 YYREEE, per germline (reference sequence). This CDR3 has 14 amino acids. CDR3 nucleotide sequence: TGTGCCAGCAGCCTGGACAGTTACCAAGAGACCCAGTACTTC. Its translation is CASSLDSYQETQYF.

CDR3 loop: CSVDEDSSYEQYF. In DNA form, the CDR3 reads TGCAGCGTTGATGAGGACAGCAGCTACGAGCAGTACTTC. This rearrangement joins TRBV29-1 to TRBJ2-7; D might be TRBD1 (6 bases). The CDR3 length is 13 residues. V was shortened by 3 bases and J by 3 bases, with 12 bases between the two germline ends. Germline V lookup: CDR1 SQVTM, CDR2 ANQGSEA.

The chain carries TRBV10-3 and TRBJ2-6, with 8 bases matching TRBD1. J lost 4 bases, V lost 11 bases, and 7 bases had no gene match. The V gene's germline CDR1 is ENHRY and CDR2 SYGVKD. CDR3 length: 14 amino acids. DNA for the CDR3: TGTGCCGTGGCAGGGGGCACCGGGGCCAACGTCCTGACTTTC. Translation gives CAVAGGTGANVLTF.

The V gene is TRBV19, the J gene TRBJ1-2; 9 bases agree with TRBD1. CDR1 is LNHDA, CDR2 SQIVND, per germline (reference sequence). V shed 4 bases and J 5 bases; nucleotides not matched to a gene: 11. This CDR3 is 16 amino acids long. In DNA, the CDR3 is TGTGCCAGTAGTACCACTACAGGGGGCGTGCGGTATGGCTACACCTTC. Translation gives CASSTTTGGVRYGYTF.

The chain carries TRBV7-9 and TRBJ1-4; 8 bases align to TRBD1. Per germline, CDR1 SEHNR and CDR2 FQNEAQ (reference sequence). V gave up 5 bases and J gave up 2 bases; unmatched junction bases: 4. The CDR3 totals 15 residues. The CDR3 region has the DNA TGTGCCAGCAGCGTAACAGGGGGGACTAATGAAAAACTGTTTTTT. Protein: CASSVTGGTNEKLFF.

V gene TRBV9 combines with J gene TRBJ1-2, with 7 nucleotides matching TRBD1. The CDR3 is made up of 15 amino acids. Germline CDR1 reads SGDLS; CDR2 reads YYNGEE. The ends lost 0 bases at V and 4 bases at J; junction bases unmatched: 6. The CDR3, as DNA: TGTGCCAGCAGCGTAGCTACAGGGGCAGTCTATGGCTACACCTTC. Translating gives CASSVATGAVYGYTF.

The V gene is TRBV10-1, the J gene TRBJ1-5, with D maybe TRBD1 (5 bases). V was trimmed by 4 bases and J by 1 base, leaving 14 bases between them. There are 16 residues in the CDR3. Germline CDR1 WNHNN, CDR2 SYGVQD (reference sequence). In nucleotides, the CDR3 is TGCGCCAGCAGTGTCAGGACACCTAAGAGCAATCAGCCCCAGCATTTT. Residues: CASSVRTPKSNQPQHF.

The CDR3 here is CASSIGRDRDTGELFF. CDR3 bases: TGTGCCAGTAGTATAGGGAGGGACAGGGACACCGGGGAGCTGTTTTTT. V gene TRBV19 combines with J gene TRBJ2-2; 9 positions agree with TRBD1. Germline-derived CDR1 and CDR2 are LNHDA and SQIVND (reference sequence). This CDR3 comprises 16 residues. V lost 1 base to trimming and J lost 3 bases; unmatched junction nucleotides: 3. Based on the CDR3 plus reference TRBV19 and TRBJ2-2, the full variable domain is DGGITQSPKYLFRKEGQNVTLSCEQNLNHDAMYWYRQDPGQGLRLIYYSQIVNDFQKGDIAEGYSVSREKKESFPLTVTSAQKNPTAFYLCASSIGRDRDTGELFFGEGSRLTVL.

The rearrangement links TRBV27 to TRBJ2-3; D perhaps matches TRBD1 (6 bases). Germline V gives CDR1 MNHEY, CDR2 SMNVEV (reference sequence). V was pared by 5 bases and J by 1 base, with 10 bases between. This CDR3 comprises 14 residues. Here the CDR3 reads CASSEDSRTDTQYF. The DNA for the CDR3 is TGTGCCAGCAGTGAGGACAGCCGCACAGATACGCAGTATTTT.

The chain has TRBV10-3 and TRBJ2-5; D not certain. This CDR3 spans 15 amino acids. From germline, CDR1 is ENHRY and CDR2 SYGVKD. Trimming left V 0 bases short and J 1 base short, with 9 bases between. CDR3 sequence reads: CAISESEISQETQYF. The DNA of the CDR3 is TGTGCCATCAGTGAGTCGGAGATTAGCCAAGAGACCCAGTACTTC.

The chain is built from TRBV10-1 and TRBJ2-3; possibly TRBD2 for D (5 bases). Trimming pared 10 bases from V and 9 bases from J, leaving 20 bases between. Germline-derived CDR1 and CDR2 are WNHNN and SYGVQD (reference sequence). CDR3 length equals 13 residues. CDR3 DNA sequence: TGCGCCATCCCTCGCGGGCCTCTCAGGACGCAGTATTTT. Translation gives CAIPRGPLRTQYF.